This passage covers 9 T cell receptor beta chains from one sample sequenced in a study of ipilimumab plus nivolumab after autologous stem cell transplantation. Profiling relied on immunoSEQ multiplex PCR, and the TCRdb table lists in-frame clones only, not all of them. The repertoire holds 20,000 to 25,000 clones, 75% to 85% seen once, with over 15% in the top ten. The sequences come from PBMCs, collected in a trial of ipilimumab plus nivolumab as post-transplant consolidation. All receptors derive from a male donor with diffuse large B-cell lymphoma.

As regards this clone: The identical CDR3 is also encoded by other nucleotide sequences in the sample. Here the CDR3 DNA reads TGTGCCAGCAGTCAAACCGGTGGCGGCAATCAGCCCCAGCATTTT. Protein sequence: CASSQTGGGNQPQHF. The chain uses TRBV28 and TRBJ1-5, with unresolved D. V lost 5 bases to trimming and J lost 2 bases, with 13 bases between them. The germline gives CDR1 MDHEN, CDR2 SYDVKM. This CDR3 has 15 amino acids. Based on the CDR3 plus reference TRBV28 and TRBJ1-5, the full variable domain is DVKVTQSSRYLVKRTGEKVFLECVQDMDHENMFWYRQDPGLGLRLIYFSYDVKMKEKGDIPEGYSVSREKKERFSLILESASTNQTSMYLCASSQTGGGNQPQHFGDGTRLSIL.

The chain couples TRBV28 to TRBJ2-3; TRBD1 might be the D (5 bases). This CDR3 spans 17 amino acids. V lost 6 bases and J 3 bases, leaving 22 bases between the germline ends. Germline-derived CDR1 and CDR2 are MDHEN and SYDVKM. CDR3: CASSQTRQGYLTDTQYF. CDR3 nucleotides: TGTGCCAGCAGCCAAACCCGGCAGGGATATCTTACAGATACGCAGTATTTT. The variable domain in full, completed from reference TRBV28 and TRBJ2-3, reads DVKVTQSSRYLVKRTGEKVFLECVQDMDHENMFWYRQDPGLGLRLIYFSYDVKMKEKGDIPEGYSVSREKKERFSLILESASTNQTSMYLCASSQTRQGYLTDTQYFGPGTRLTVL.

The chain employs TRBV19 and TRBJ1-1, with D possibly matching TRBD1 (6 bases). The V gene's germline CDR1 is LNHDA and CDR2 SQIVND (reference sequence). CDR3 length: 13 residues. Deletions cut 10 bases from V and 0 bases from J, with 12 bases between. The CDR3 reads CATRGQMNTEAFF. The DNA of the CDR3 is TGTGCCACCCGGGGACAAATGAACACTGAAGCTTTCTTT.

The J gene is TRBJ1-4, the V gene TRBV4-3; no clear D. The germline V gene encodes CDR1 LGHNA and CDR2 YSLEER. The CDR3 is made up of 14 amino acids. Trimming removed 4 bases at V and 6 bases at J, with 12 bases between. The chain's CDR3 is CASSRGPRDEKLFF. CDR3 sequence (DNA): TGCGCCAGCAGCCGCGGACCCCGGGATGAAAAACTGTTTTTT.

This chain links TRBV11-2 with TRBJ1-1; D unclear. Germline values: CDR1 SGHAT, CDR2 FQNNGV. The CDR3 runs 15 residues. The V end was cut by 2 bases, the J end by 4 bases, with 14 bases between. CDR3 coding DNA: TGTGCCAGCAGCTTACTCCTCATATCGGCCACTGAAGCTTTCTTT. Protein sequence: CASSLLLISATEAFF.

The chain is built from TRBV2 and TRBJ2-2, with D maybe TRBD1 (5 bases). This CDR3 has 15 amino acids. Trimming shortened V by 3 bases and J by 4 bases, and 12 bases separated the two germline ends. Germline V lookup: CDR1 SNHLY, CDR2 FYNNEI. The CDR3 protein is CASSEGRGSTGELFF. Here the CDR3 DNA reads TGTGCCAGCAGTGAGGGTAGGGGTAGCACCGGGGAGCTGTTTTTT.

In DNA form, the CDR3 reads TGTGCCAGCAGCTTAGGTTCCGAGTATGGCTACACCTTC. Protein sequence: CASSLGSEYGYTF. The chain links TRBV7-9 to TRBJ1-2, with no clear D. The CDR3 extends over 13 amino acids. Germline CDR1 and CDR2: SEHNR and FQNEAQ (reference sequence). V was trimmed by 1 base and J by 5 bases, leaving 8 bases between them.

This clone has just a few counts. This chain joins TRBV28 and TRBJ1-6; no definite D call. V shed 8 bases and J shed 5 bases, with 16 bases lying between them. CDR3 length: 15 amino acids. CDR1 and CDR2 from the germline V gene are MDHEN and SYDVKM. The CDR3 loop reads CASAPSLGNNSPLHF. DNA of the CDR3: TGTGCCAGCGCTCCATCGCTCGGCAATAATTCACCCCTCCACTTT.

This clone was picked up a small number of times. The chain links TRBV5-6 to TRBJ1-2; D is perhaps TRBD1 (5 bases). This CDR3 has 12 amino acids. Germline CDR1 reads SGHDT; CDR2 reads YYEEEE. Trimming cost V 3 bases and J 6 bases, with 9 bases left between them. CDR3: CASSWGGDGYTF. The CDR3, as DNA: TGTGCCAGCAGCTGGGGCGGGGATGGCTACACCTTC.